The sequence of this T cell receptor (beta chain) was determined in a study of CD8+CD57+ T cells in acquired aplastic anemia. The TCR beta profiling, which covered VDJ combination and CDR3 sequence, was carried out using genomic DNA as the template. TCRdb recomputed calls from the reads with MiXCR, one row per CDR3 protein. The repertoire consists of more than 250,000 distinct CDR3 sequences, with approximately 82% occurring once and the leading ten covering 40% to 55%. Sequenced patients had shown CD8+CD57+ cell expansion by flow cytometry. The receptor was isolated from a human donor with aplastic anemia. The sequencing input was sorted CD4+, CD8+, or CD8+CD57+ T cells (not recorded which) from PBMCs.

This CDR3 is CASGTGTGESYTF. The CDR3 nucleotides are TGTGCCAGTGGGACCGGGACAGGGGAAAGCTACACCTTC. The chain is built from TRBV9 and TRBJ1-2; 10 nucleotides align to TRBD1. The trim removed 8 bases at V and 9 bases at J, leaving 10 bases unmatched. The germline V gene encodes CDR1 SGDLS and CDR2 YYNGEE. The CDR3 contains 13 residues.